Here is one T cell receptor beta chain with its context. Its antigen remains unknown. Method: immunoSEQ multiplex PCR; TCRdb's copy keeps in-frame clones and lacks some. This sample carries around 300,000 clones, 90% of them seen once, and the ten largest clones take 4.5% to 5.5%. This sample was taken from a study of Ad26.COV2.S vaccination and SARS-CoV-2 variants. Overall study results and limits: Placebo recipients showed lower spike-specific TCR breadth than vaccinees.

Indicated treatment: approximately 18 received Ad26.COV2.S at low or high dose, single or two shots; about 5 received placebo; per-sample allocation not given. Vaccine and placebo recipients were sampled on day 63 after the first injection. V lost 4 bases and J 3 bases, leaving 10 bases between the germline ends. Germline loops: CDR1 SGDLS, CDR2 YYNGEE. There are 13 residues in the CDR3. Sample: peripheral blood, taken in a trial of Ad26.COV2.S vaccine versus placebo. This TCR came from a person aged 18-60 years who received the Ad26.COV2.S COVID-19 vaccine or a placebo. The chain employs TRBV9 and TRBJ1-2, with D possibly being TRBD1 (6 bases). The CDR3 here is CASSHPGDYGYTF. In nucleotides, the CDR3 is TGTGCCAGCAGCCACCCAGGGGACTATGGCTACACCTTC. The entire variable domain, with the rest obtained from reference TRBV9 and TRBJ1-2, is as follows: DSGVTQTPKHLITATGQRVTLRCSPRSGDLSVYWYQQSLDQGLQFLIQYYNGEERAKGNILERFSAQQFPDLHSELNLSSLELGDSALYFCASSHPGDYGYTFGSGTRLTVV.